The sequence of this T cell receptor beta chain was determined in a study of T cell changes during pregnancy in multiple sclerosis. Sequencing used immunoSEQ multiplex PCR; TCRdb keeps in-frame clones, though not all of them. This sample has approximately 48,000 clones, with roughly nine tenths found just once. The CDR3 sequence is 14 residues long. Germline CDR1 is MRHNA and CDR2 is SNTAGT. V shed 8 bases and J 4 bases; nucleotides not matched to a gene: 6. The receptor was derived from a female donor with multiple sclerosis, enrolled in a pregnancy study. The sample was CD4+ T cells from peripheral blood mononuclear cells, taken after pregnancy. This chain links TRBV6-4 with TRBJ2-1; TRBD1 matches at 9 bases. This CDR3 reads CASGVDRGYNEQFF. The CDR3 nucleotides are TGTGCCAGCGGGGTGGACAGGGGATACAATGAGCAGTTCTTC.